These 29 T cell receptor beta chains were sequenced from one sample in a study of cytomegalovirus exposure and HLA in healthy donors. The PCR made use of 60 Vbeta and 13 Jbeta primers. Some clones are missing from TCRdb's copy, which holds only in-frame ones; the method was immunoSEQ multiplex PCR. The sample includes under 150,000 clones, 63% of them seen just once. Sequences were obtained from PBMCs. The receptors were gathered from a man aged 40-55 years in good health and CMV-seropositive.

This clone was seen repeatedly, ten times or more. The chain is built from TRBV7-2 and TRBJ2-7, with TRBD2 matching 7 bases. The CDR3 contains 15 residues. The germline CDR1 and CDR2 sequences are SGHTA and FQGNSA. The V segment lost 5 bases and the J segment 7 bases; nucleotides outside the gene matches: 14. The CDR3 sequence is CASSPLRAGDREQYF. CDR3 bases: TGTGCCAGCAGCCCCCTGAGGGCGGGAGACCGAGAGCAGTACTTC.

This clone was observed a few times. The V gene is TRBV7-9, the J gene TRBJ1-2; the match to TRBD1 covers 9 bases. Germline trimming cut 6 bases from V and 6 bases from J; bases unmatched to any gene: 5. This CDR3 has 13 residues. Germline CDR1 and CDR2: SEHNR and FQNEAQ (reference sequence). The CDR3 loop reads CASRRQGEHGYTF. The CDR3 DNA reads TGTGCCAGCAGACGACAGGGGGAACATGGCTACACCTTC.

As DNA, the CDR3 is TGTGCCAGCAGCTCAGGACAGTCCTACGAGCAGTACTTC. The encoded protein is CASSSGQSYEQYF. The rearrangement joins TRBV7-2 to TRBJ2-7; D may be TRBD1 (6 bases). Between the trimmed V and J ends, which lost 4 bases and 1 base, there was a span of 8 bases. Looked up from germline, CDR1 is SGHTA and CDR2 is FQGNSA. The CDR3 length is 13 residues.

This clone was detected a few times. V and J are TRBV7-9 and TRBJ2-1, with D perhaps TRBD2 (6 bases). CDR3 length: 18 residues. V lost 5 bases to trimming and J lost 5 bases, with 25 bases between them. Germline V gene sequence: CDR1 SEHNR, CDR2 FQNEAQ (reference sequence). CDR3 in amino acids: CASSKVSLRGRPHNEQFF. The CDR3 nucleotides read TGTGCCAGCAGCAAAGTATCGCTTCGAGGGAGGCCCCACAATGAGCAGTTCTTC. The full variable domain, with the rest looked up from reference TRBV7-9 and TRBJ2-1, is DTGVSQNPRHKITKRGQNVTFRCDPISEHNRLYWYRQTLGQGPEFLTYFQNEAQLEKSRLLSDRFSAERPKGSFSTLEIQRTEQGDSAMYLCASSKVSLRGRPHNEQFFGPGTRLTVL.

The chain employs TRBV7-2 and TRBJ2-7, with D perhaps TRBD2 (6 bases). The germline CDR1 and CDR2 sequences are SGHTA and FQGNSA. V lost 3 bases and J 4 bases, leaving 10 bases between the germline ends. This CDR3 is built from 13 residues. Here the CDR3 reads CASSFSGGYEQYF. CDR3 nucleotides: TGTGCCAGCAGCTTCTCTGGGGGGTACGAGCAGTACTTC. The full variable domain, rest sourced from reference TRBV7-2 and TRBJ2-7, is GAGVSQSPSNKVTEKGKDVELRCDPISGHTALYWYRQSLGQGLEFLIYFQGNSAPDKSGLPSDRFSAERTGGSVSTLTIQRTQQEDSAVYLCASSFSGGYEQYFGPGTRLTVT.

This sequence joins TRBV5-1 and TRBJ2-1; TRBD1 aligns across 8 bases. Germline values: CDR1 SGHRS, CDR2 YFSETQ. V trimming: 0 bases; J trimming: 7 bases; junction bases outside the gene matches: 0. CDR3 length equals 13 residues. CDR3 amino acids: CASSLGQGNEQFF. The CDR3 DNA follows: TGCGCCAGCAGCTTGGGACAGGGGAATGAGCAGTTCTTC. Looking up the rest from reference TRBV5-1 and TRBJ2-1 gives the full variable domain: KAGVTQTPRYLIKTRGQQVTLSCSPISGHRSVSWYQQTPGQGLQFLFEYFSETQRNKGNFPGRFSGRQFSNSRSEMNVSTLELGDSALYLCASSLGQGNEQFFGPGTRLTVL.

Here the CDR3 DNA reads TGTGCCAGTAGTCCAGGCATGAACGGATCACCCCTCCACTTT. Translating it yields CASSPGMNGSPLHF. The chain employs TRBV19 and TRBJ1-6; D is unclear. Between the trimmed V and J ends, which lost 5 bases and 10 bases, there was a span of 15 bases. From germline, CDR1 is LNHDA and CDR2 SQIVND (reference sequence). The CDR3 sequence is 14 residues long.

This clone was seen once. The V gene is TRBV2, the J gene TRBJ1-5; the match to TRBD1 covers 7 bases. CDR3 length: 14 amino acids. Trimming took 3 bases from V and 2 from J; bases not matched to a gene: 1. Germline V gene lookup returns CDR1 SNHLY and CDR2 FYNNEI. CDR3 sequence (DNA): TGTGCCAGCAGTGACGGGACAGGCAATCAGCCCCAGCATTTT. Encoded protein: CASSDGTGNQPQHF.

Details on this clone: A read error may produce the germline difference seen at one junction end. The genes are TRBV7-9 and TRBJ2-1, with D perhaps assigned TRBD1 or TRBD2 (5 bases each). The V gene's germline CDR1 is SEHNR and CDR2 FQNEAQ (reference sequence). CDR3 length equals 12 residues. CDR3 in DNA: TGTTCCAGCAGCTTAGACTACAGGGAGCAGTTCTTC. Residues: CSSSLDYREQFF.

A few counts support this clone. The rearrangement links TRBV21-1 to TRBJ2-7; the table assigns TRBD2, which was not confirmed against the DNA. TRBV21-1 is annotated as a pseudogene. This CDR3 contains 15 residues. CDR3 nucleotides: TGTGCCAGCCACCCGGGACTTCCCCTCTCCTACGAGCAGTACTTC. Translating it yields CASHPGLPLSYEQYF.

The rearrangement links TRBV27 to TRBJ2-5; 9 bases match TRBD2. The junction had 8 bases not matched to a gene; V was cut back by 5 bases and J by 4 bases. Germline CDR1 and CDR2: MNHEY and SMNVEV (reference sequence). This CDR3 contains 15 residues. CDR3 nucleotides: TGTGCCAGCAGTCTGAGCCCGGGACTAGCAGAGACCCAGTACTTC. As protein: CASSLSPGLAETQYF.

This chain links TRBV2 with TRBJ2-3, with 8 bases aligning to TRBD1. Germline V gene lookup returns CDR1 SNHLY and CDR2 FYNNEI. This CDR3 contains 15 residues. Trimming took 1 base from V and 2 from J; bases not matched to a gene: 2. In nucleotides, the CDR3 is TGTGCCAGCAGTGAAGGGACAGGGCCCACAGATACGCAGTATTTT. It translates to CASSEGTGPTDTQYF. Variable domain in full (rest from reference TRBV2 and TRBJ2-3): EPEVTQTPSHQVTQMGQEVILRCVPISNHLYFYWYRQILGQKVEFLVSFYNNEISEKSEIFDDQFSVERPDGSNFTLKIRSTKLEDSAMYFCASSEGTGPTDTQYFGPGTRLTVL.

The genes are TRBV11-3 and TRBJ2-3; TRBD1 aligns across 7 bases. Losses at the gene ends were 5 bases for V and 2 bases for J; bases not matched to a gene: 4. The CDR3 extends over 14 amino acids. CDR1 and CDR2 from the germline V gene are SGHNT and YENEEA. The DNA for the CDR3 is TGTGCCAGCAGCCGGGACAGACTCACAGATACGCAGTATTTT. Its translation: CASSRDRLTDTQYF.

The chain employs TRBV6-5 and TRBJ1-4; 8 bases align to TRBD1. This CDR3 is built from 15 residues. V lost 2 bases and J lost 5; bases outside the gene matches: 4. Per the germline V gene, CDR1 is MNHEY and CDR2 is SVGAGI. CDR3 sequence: CASSYTTGENEKLFF. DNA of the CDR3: TGTGCCAGCAGTTACACGACAGGGGAAAATGAAAAACTGTTTTTT.

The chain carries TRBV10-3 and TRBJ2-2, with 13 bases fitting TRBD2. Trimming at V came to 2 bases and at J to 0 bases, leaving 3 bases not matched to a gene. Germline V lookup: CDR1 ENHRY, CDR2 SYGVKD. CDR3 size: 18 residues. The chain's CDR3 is CAISETSGGASNTGELFF. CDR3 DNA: TGTGCCATCAGTGAGACTAGCGGGGGGGCGTCGAACACCGGGGAGCTGTTTTTT.

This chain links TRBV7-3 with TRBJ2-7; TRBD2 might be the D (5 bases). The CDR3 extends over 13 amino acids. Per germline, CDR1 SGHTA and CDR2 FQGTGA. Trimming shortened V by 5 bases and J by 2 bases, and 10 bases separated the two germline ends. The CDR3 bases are TGTGCCAGCAGCCGTGGACTTGCCTACGAGCAGTACTTC. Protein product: CASSRGLAYEQYF.

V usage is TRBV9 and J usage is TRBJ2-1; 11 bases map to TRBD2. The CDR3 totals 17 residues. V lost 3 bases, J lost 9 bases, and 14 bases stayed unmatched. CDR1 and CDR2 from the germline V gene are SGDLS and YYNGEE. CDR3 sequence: CASSEDHSGRARGEQFF. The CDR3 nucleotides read TGTGCCAGCAGCGAGGACCATAGCGGGAGGGCCAGGGGTGAGCAGTTCTTC.

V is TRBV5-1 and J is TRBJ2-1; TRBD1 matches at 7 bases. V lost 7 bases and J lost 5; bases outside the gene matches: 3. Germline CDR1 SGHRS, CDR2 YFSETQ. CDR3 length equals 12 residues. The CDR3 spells CASGDRDNEQFF. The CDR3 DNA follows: TGCGCCAGCGGAGACAGGGACAATGAGCAGTTCTTC.

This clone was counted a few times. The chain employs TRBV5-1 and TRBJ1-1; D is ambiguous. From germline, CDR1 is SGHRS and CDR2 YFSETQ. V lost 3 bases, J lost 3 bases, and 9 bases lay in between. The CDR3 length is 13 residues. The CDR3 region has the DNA TGCGCCAGCAGCTGGGAGGGAGACACTGAAGCTTTCTTT. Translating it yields CASSWEGDTEAFF.

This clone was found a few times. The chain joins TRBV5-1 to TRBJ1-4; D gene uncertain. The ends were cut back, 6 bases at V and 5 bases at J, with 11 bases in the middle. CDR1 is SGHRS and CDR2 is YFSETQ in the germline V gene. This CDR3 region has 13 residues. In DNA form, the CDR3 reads TGCGCCAGCACAACTAATGGGAATGAAAAACTGTTTTTT. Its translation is CASTTNGNEKLFF.

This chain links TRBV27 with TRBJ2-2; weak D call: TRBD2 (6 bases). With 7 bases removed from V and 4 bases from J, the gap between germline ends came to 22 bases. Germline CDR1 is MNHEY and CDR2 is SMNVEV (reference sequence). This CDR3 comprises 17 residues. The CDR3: CASMWGFPGASTGELFF. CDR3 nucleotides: TGTGCCAGCATGTGGGGTTTCCCGGGAGCCTCCACCGGGGAGCTGTTTTTT.

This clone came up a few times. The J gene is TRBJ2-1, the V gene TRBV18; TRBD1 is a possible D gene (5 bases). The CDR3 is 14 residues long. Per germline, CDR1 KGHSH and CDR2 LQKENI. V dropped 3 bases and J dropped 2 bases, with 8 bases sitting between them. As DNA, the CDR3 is TGTGCCAGCTCACCTGGGGCCCCCTACAATGAGCAGTTCTTC. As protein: CASSPGAPYNEQFF.

The chain's CDR3 is CASSRTGDQPQHF. In nucleotides, the CDR3 is TGTGCCAGCAGCCGGACAGGGGACCAGCCCCAGCATTTT. The J gene is TRBJ1-5, the V gene TRBV6-5; 9 bases are shared with TRBD1. In germline, CDR1 is MNHEY, CDR2 SVGAGI. The trim removed 6 bases at V and 7 bases at J, leaving 4 bases unmatched. The CDR3 contains 13 residues.

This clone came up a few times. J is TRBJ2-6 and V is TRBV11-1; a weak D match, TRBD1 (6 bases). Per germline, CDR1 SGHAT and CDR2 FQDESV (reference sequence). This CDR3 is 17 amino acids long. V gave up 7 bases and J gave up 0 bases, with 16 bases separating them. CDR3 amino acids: CASTPQGLRSGANVLTF. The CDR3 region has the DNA TGTGCCAGCACCCCACAGGGCTTACGCTCTGGGGCCAACGTCCTGACTTTC.

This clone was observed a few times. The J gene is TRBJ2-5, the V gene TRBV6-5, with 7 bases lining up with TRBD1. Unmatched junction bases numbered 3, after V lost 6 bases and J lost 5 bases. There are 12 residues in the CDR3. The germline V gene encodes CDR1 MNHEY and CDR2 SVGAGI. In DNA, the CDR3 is TGTGCCAGCAGGACAGGGATCGAGACCCAGTACTTC. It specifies CASRTGIETQYF.

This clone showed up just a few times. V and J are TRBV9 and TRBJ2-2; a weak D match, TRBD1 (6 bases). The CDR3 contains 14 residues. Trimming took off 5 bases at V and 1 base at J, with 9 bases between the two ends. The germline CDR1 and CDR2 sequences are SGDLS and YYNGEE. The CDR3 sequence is CASRTGQNTGELFF. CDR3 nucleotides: TGTGCCAGCAGAACGGGACAGAACACCGGGGAGCTGTTTTTT.

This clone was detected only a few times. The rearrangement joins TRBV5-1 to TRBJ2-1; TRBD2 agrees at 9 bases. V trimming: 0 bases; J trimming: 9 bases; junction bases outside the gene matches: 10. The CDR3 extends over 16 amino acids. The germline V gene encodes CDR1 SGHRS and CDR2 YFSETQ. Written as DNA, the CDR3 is TGCGCCAGCAGCTTGGGTGCTAGCGGGACCTCCATTGAGCAGTTCTTC. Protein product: CASSLGASGTSIEQFF.

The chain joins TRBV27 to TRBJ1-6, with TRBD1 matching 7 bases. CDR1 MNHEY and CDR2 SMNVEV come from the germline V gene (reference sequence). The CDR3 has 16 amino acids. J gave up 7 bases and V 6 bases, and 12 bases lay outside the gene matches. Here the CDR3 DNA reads TGTGCCAGCAGCCAGGGGGAGGACGGAGTCAATTCACCCCTCCACTTT. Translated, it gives CASSQGEDGVNSPLHF.

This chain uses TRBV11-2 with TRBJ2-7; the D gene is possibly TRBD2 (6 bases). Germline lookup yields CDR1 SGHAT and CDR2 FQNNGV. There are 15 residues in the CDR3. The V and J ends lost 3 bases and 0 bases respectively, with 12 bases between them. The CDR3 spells CASSFNRDSSYEQYF. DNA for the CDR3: TGTGCCAGCAGCTTCAATCGGGACTCCTCCTACGAGCAGTACTTC.